These 5 T cell receptor beta chains share one sample of origin, sequenced in a study of T cells after yellow fever vaccination. TCRdb re-derived calls from the 5' RACE reads in MiXCR, one entry per CDR3 protein. The sample gives 100,000 to 150,000 distinct CDR3 sequences, 13% to 15% of which show up once; roughly 41% is in the top ten. Source: CD8+ T cells sorted from PBMCs, taken 5 days after the yellow fever booster vaccination. These receptors originate from a young man who received the YFV17D yellow fever vaccine.

The J gene is TRBJ2-1, the V gene TRBV4-1; D is unresolved. Germline-derived CDR1 and CDR2 are MGHRA and YSYEKL. The V gene lost 0 bases and the J gene lost 0 bases, with 18 bases spanning the gap. There are 19 residues in the CDR3. The chain's CDR3 is CASSQDFLGTEYSYNEQFF. The DNA of the CDR3 is TGCGCCAGCAGCCAAGATTTTTTGGGAACTGAATACTCCTACAATGAGCAGTTCTTC.

This clonotype was counted between two and nine times. The V and J genes are TRBV4-2 and TRBJ2-7; possibly TRBD2 for D (6 bases). This CDR3 spans 13 amino acids. The germline V gene encodes CDR1 LGHNA and CDR2 YNFKEQ. The CDR3 DNA sequence: TGTGCCAGCAGTCAAGGGGCGGGGTACGAGCAGTACGTC. This codes for CASSQGAGYEQYV.

The V gene is TRBV4-1, the J gene TRBJ2-5; 12 bases map to TRBD1. The CDR3 runs 15 residues. V lost 3 bases to trimming and J lost 5 bases; unmatched junction nucleotides: 4. Germline V lookup: CDR1 MGHRA, CDR2 YSYEKL. The CDR3 DNA sequence: TGCGCCAGCAGCCAGGGACAGGGGGCGCGGGAGACCCAGTACTTC. Protein sequence: CASSQGQGARETQYF.

V usage is TRBV23-1 and J usage is TRBJ2-7; either TRBD1 or TRBD2 may supply D (6 bases each). TRBV23-1 is an ORF for which the function is uncertain. V dropped 5 bases and J dropped 0 bases, with 17 bases sitting between them. CDR3 length equals 16 residues. The DNA of the CDR3 is TGCGCCAGCAGTACCGGGGCTGGGGGGCTCTCCTACGAGCAGTACTTC. Protein: CASSTGAGGLSYEQYF.

The J gene is TRBJ1-2, the V gene TRBV7-6; D is undetermined. This CDR3 has 16 amino acids. V was pared by 4 bases and J by 8 bases, with 23 bases between. Germline CDR1 is SGHVS and CDR2 is FNYEAQ. The CDR3 DNA reads as TGTGCCAGCAGCTCGTTCGAGAGAGAGAGACGGGAAGGCTACACCTTC. This sequence encodes CASSSFERERREGYTF.